This T cell receptor (beta chain) was documented in a study of blood T cell repertoires in COVID-19. Only in-frame clones appear in the TCRdb table, and some are missing; sequencing was by immunoSEQ multiplex PCR. The sample carries fewer than 500,000 clones, approximately 90% recorded once. Trimming shortened V by 4 bases and J by 3 bases, and 8 bases separated the two germline ends. CDR1 is SGHRS and CDR2 is YFSETQ in the germline V gene. The CDR3 has 13 residues. The V gene is TRBV5-1, the J gene TRBJ2-1; maybe TRBD2 (5 bases). The sequencing input was peripheral blood. The clonotype originates from a young man with COVID-19, enrolled during active disease. In DNA form, the CDR3 reads TGCGCCAGCAGCCTACGGGACTACAATGAGCAGTTCTTC. Translated, it gives CASSLRDYNEQFF. The full variable domain, completed using reference TRBV5-1 and TRBJ2-1, is KAGVTQTPRYLIKTRGQQVTLSCSPISGHRSVSWYQQTPGQGLQFLFEYFSETQRNKGNFPGRFSGRQFSNSRSEMNVSTLELGDSALYLCASSLRDYNEQFFGPGTRLTVL.